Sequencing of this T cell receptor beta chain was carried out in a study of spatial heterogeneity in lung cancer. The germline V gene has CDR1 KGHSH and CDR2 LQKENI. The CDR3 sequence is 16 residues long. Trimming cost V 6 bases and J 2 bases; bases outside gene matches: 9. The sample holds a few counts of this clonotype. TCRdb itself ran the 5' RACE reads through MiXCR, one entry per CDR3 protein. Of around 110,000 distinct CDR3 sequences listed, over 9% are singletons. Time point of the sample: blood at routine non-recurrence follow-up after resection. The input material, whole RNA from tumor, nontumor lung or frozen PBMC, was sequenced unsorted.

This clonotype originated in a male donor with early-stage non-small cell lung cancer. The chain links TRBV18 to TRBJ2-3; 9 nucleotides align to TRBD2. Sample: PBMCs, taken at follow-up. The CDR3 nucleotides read TGTGCCAGCTCCTCGCTAAGCGGGGGGTTCACAGATACGCAGTATTTT. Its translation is CASSSLSGGFTDTQYF. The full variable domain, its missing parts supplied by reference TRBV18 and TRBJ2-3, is NAGVMQNPRHLVRRRGQEARLRCSPMKGHSHVYWYRQLPEEGLKFMVYLQKENIIDESGMPKERFSAEFPKEGPSILRIQQVVRGDSAAYFCASSSLSGGFTDTQYFGPGTRLTVL.